This T cell receptor beta chain emerged from a study of OX40 agonist ivuxolimab in advanced cancers. Study-level findings and limits: At doses 0.1 to 3.0 mg/kg, CD4+ and CD8+ clones expanded.

Baseline, cycle 4 day 1, and cycle 7 day 1 were the blood sampling points. Trimming took off 1 base at V and 1 base at J, with 17 bases between the two ends. Germline V lookup: CDR1 SGHTA, CDR2 FQGNSA. The CDR3 has 18 amino acids. To note about this clone: Its antigen is unidentified.

Some clones are missing from TCRdb's copy, which holds only in-frame ones; the method was immunoSEQ multiplex PCR. In the table there are some 67,000 clones, around 84% of which are singletons. The clonotype was recovered from an adult with an advanced solid tumor such as melanoma, head and neck, liver or kidney cancer. V usage is TRBV7-2 and J usage is TRBJ2-4; a possible D gene is TRBD1 (7 bases). Material: CD4+ or CD8+ T cells sorted from blood, obtained in a trial of the OX40 agonist ivuxolimab. CDR3: CASSLVGGPTGAKNIQYF. CDR3 nucleotide sequence: TGTGCCAGCAGCTTAGTAGGGGGGCCGACAGGGGCCAAAAACATTCAGTACTTC.